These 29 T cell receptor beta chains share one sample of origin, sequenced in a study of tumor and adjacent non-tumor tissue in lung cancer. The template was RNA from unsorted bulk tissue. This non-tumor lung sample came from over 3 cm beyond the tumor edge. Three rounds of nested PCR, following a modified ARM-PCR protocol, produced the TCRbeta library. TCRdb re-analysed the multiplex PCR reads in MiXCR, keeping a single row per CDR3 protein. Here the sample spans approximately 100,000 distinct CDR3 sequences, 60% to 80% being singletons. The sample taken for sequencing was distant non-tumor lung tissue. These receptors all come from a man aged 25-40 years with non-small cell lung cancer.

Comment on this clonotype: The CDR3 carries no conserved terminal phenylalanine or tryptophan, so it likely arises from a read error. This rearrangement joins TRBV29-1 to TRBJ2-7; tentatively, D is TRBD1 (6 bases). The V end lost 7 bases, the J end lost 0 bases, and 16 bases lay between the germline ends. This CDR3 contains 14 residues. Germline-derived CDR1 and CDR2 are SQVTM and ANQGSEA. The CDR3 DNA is TGCAGCGCTGGGGGTCAGGGGAGCTCCTACGAGCAGTACTTA. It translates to CSAGGQGSSYEQYL.

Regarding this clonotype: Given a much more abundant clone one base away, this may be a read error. CDR3 residues: CASSEWVSGNTIYF. The DNA for the CDR3 is TGTGCCAGCAGTGAATGGGTCTCTGGAAACACCATATATTTT. The V call is TRBV6-1, the J call TRBJ1-3; D ambiguous. V dropped 2 bases and J dropped 0 bases, with 5 bases sitting between them. In germline, CDR1 is MNHNS, CDR2 SASEGT. CDR3 size: 14 residues.

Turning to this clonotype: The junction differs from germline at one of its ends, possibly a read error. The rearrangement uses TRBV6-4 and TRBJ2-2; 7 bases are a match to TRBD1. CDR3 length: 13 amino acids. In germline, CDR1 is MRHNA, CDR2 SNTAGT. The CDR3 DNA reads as TGTGCCAGCAATGACAGGGACACCGGGGAGCTGTTTTTT. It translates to CASNDRDTGELFF.

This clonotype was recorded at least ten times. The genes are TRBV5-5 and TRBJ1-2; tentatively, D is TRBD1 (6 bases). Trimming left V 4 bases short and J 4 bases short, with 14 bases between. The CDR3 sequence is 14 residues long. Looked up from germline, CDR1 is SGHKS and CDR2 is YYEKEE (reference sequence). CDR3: CASSATGSSYGYTF. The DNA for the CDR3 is TGTGCCAGCAGCGCCACAGGGAGCTCCTATGGCTACACCTTC.

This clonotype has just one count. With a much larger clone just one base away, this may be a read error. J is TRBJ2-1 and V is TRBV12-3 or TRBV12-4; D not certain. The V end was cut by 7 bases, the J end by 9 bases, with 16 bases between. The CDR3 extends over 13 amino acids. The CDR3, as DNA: TGTGCCAGCAATACGGAATTTTGGAGTGAGCAGTTCTTC. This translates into CASNTEFWSEQFF.

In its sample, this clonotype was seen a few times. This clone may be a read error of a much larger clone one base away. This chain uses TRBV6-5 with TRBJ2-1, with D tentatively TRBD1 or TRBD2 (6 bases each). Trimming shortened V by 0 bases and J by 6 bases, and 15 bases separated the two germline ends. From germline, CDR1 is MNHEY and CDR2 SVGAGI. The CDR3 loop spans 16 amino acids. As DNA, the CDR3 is TGTGCCAGCAGTTACTCGTGGTGGGGGGCGAGCAATGAGCAGTTCTTC. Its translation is CASSYSWWGASNEQFF.

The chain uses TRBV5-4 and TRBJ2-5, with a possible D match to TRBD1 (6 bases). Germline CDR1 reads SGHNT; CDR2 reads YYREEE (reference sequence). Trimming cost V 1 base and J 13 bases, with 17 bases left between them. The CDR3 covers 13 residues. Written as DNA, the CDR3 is TGTGCCAGCAGCTTGCCAGGGGCAATGACTCGGTACTTC. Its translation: CASSLPGAMTRYF.

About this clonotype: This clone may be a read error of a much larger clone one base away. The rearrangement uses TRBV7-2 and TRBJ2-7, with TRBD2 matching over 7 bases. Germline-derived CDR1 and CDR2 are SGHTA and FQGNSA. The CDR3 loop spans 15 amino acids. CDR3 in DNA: TGTGTCAGCAGCTTAGGCGGGGGACCAGTTTACGAGCAGTACTTC. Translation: CVSSLGGGPVYEQYF.

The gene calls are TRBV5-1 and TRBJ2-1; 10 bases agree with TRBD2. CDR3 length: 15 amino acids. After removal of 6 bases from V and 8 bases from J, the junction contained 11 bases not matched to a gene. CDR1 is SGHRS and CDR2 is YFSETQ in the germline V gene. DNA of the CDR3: TGCGCCAGCAATAAACGTCTAGCGGGAGACGATGAGCAGTTCTTC. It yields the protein CASNKRLAGDDEQFF.

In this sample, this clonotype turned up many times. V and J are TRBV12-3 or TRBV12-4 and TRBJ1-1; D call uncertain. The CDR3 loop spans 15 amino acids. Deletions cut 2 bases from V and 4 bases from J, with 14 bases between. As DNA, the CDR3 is TGTGCCAGCAGTTTAAATAAGGGCCCGGGCACTGAAGCTTTCTTT. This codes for CASSLNKGPGTEAFF.

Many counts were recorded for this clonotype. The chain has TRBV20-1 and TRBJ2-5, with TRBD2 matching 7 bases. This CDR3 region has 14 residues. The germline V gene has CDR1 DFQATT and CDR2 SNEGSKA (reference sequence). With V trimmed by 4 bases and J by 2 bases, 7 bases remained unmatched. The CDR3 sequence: CSATSPGLQETQYF. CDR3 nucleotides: TGCAGTGCTACCTCCCCGGGACTACAAGAGACCCAGTACTTC.

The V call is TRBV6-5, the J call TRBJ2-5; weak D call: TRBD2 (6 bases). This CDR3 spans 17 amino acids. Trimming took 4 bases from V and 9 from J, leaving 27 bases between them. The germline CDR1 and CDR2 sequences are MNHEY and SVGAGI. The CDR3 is CASSLMRPTMSGESQYF. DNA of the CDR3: TGTGCCAGCAGTTTGATGAGACCGACAATGTCGGGGGAGTCCCAGTACTTC.

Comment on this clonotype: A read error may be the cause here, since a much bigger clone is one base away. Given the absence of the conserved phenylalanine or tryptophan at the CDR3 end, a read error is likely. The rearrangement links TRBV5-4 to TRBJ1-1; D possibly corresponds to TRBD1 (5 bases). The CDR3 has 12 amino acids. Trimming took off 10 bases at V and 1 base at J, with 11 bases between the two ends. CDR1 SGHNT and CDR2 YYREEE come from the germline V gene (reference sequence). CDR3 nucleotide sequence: TGTGCCGTGGGGGAGCCGAACACTGAAGCTTTCCTT. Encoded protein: CAVGEPNTEAFL.

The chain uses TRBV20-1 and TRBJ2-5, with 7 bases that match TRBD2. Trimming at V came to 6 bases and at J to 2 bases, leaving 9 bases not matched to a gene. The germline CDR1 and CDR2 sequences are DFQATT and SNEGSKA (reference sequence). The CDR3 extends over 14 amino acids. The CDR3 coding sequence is TGCAGTGCATATCTAGCGGATGTTCAAGAGACCCAGTACTTC. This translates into CSAYLADVQETQYF.

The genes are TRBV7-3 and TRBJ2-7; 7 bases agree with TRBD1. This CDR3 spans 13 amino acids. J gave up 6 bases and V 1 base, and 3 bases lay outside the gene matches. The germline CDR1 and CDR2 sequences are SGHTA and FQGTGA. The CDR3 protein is CASSLSSGGEQYF. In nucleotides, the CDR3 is TGTGCCAGCAGCTTAAGTTCAGGGGGCGAGCAGTACTTC.

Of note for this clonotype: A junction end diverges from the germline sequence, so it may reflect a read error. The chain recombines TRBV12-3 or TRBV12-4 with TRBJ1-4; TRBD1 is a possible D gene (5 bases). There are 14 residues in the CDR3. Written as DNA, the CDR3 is TGTGCCAGCATCAAAGCGGGGCATAATGAAAAACTCTTTTTT. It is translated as CASIKAGHNEKLFF.

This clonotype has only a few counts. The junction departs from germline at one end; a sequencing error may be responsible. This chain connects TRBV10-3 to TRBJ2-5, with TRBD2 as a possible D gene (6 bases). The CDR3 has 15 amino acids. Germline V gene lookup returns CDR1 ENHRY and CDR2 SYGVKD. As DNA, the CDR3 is TGTGCCATCAGTGAGGCGGGGCTGTACCTAGAGGCCCAGTACTTC. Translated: CAISEAGLYLEAQYF.

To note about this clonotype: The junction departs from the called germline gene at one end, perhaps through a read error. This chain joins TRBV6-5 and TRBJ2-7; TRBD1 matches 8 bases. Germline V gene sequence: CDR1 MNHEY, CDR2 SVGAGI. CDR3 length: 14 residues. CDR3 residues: CASRDRVRSYEQYF. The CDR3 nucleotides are TGTGCCAGCAGGGACAGGGTGCGCAGCTACGAACAGTACTTC.

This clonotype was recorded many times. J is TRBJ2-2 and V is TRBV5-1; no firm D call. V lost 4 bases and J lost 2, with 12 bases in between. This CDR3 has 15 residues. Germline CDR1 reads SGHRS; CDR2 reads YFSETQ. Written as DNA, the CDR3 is TGCGCCAGCAGCCCAATAGTACTAAACACCGGGGAGCTGTTTTTT. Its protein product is CASSPIVLNTGELFF.

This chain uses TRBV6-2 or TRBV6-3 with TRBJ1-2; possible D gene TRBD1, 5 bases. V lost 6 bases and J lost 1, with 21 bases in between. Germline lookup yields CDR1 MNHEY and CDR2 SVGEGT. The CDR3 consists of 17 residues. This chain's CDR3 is CASSRQVWRGRNYGYTF. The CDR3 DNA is TGTGCCAGCAGCCGACAAGTCTGGAGGGGACGTAACTATGGCTACACCTTC.

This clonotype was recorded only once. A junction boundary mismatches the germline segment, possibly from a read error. The CDR3 is CTSSVFGVGNQPQHF. The CDR3 DNA reads TGTACCAGCAGTGTTTTTGGGGTTGGCAATCAACCCCAGCATTTT. The V call is TRBV12-3 or TRBV12-4, the J call TRBJ1-5; D is ambiguous. There are 15 residues in the CDR3.

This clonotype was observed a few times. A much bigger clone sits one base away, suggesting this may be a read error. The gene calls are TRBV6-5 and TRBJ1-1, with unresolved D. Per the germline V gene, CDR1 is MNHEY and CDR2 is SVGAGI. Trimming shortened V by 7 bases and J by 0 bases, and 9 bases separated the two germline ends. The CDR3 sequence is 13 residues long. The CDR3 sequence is CASNEDVNTEAFF. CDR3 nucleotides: TGTGCCAGCAATGAAGATGTGAACACTGAAGCTTTCTTT.

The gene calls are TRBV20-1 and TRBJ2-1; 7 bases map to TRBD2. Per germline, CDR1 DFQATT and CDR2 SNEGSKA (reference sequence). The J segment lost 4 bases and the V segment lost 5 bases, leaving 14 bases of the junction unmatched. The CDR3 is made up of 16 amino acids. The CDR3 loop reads CSAFASRLALYNEQFF. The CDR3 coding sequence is TGCAGTGCTTTCGCCTCAAGACTAGCACTTTACAATGAGCAGTTCTTC.

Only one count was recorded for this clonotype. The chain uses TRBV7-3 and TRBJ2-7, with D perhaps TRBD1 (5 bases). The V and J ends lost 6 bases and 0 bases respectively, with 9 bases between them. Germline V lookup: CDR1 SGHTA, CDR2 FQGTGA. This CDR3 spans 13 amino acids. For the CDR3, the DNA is TGTGCCAGCAGGTTGGACACCTCCTACGAGCAGTACTTC. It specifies CASRLDTSYEQYF. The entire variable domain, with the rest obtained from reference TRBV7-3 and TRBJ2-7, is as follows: GAGVSQTPSNKVTEKGKYVELRCDPISGHTALYWYRQSLGQGPEFLIYFQGTGAADDSGLPNDRFFAVRPEGSVSTLKIQRTERGDSAVYLCASRLDTSYEQYFGPGTRLTVT.

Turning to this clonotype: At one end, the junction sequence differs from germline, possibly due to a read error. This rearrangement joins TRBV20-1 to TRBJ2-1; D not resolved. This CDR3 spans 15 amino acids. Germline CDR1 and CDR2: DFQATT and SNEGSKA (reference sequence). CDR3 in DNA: TGCAGTGCTAGAGATGACATGGGCTCCTACAATGAACAGTTCTTC. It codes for CSARDDMGSYNEQFF.

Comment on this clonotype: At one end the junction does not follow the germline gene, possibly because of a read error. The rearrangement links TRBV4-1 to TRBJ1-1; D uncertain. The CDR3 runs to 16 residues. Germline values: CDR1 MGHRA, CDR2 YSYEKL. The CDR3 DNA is TGCACCAGCAGCCAATATATCTACATGGGAGGCACTGAAGCTTTCTTT. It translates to CTSSQYIYMGGTEAFF.

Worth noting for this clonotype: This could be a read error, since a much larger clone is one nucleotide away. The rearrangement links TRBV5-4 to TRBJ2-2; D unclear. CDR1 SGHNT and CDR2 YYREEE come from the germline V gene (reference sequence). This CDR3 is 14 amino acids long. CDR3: CDSSFGPNTGELFF. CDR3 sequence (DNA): TGTGACAGCAGCTTTGGACCTAACACCGGGGAGCTGTTTTTT. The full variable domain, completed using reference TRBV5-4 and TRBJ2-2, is ETGVTQSPTHLIKTRGQQVTLRCSSQSGHNTVSWYQQALGQGPQFIFQYYREEENGRGNFPPRFSGLQFPNYSSELNVNALELDDSALYLCDSSFGPNTGELFFGEGSRLTVL.

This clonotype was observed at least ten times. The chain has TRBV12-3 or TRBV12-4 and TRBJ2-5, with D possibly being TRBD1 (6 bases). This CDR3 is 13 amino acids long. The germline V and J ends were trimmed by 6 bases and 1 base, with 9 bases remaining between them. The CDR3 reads CASRRTVQETQYF. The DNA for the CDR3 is TGTGCCAGCAGAAGGACAGTCCAAGAGACCCAGTACTTC.

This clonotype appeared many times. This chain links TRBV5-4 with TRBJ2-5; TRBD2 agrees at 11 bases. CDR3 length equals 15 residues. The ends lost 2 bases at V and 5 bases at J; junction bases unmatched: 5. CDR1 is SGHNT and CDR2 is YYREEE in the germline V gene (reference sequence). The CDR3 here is CASSFRLAGSETQYF. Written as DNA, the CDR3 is TGTGCCAGCAGCTTTAGACTAGCGGGGTCGGAGACCCAGTACTTC.